The clone carrying this T cell receptor beta chain was seen ten or more times. Its antigen is unknown. The CDR3 end is not reached by the read, which stops 3 residues before it; the germline J gene fills it in. This entry comes from a study of T cell clonality in common variable immunodeficiency. The length of the CDR3 is 15 residues. V was pared by 4 bases and J by 4 bases, with 9 bases of the junction left unmatched. Looked up from germline, CDR1 is SEHNR and CDR2 is FQNEAQ (reference sequence). The repertoire was sequenced with immunoSEQ multiplex PCR; TCRdb's copy has only in-frame clones and lacks some. The table lists some 52,000 clones, no singletons, with roughly 3.4% in the top ten. Whole-study findings and limits: Reportedly, TCR beta sequences from common variable immunodeficiency showed fewer deletions and N-nucleotide insertions.

Donors gave roughly 4.5 to 8.5 ml heparinized peripheral whole blood. This chain uses TRBV7-9 with TRBJ2-7, with TRBD2 matching over 8 bases. Material for sequencing was peripheral blood mononuclear cells. This TCR was recovered from a person aged 18-69 years in good health. CDR3 amino acids: CASSSEREIDYEQYF. CDR3 bases read: TGTGCCAGCAGCTCCGAGCGGGAGATCGATTACGAG.